Each of the 15 T cell receptor beta chains below was sequenced from the same sample in a study of blood T cells in healthy people across ages. The use of a sample-barcoded 5' primer and a J-beta primer mix characterized a second PCR of roughly 6 to 11 cycles. TCRdb fed the 5' RACE reads into MiXCR, producing one record per CDR3 protein. The table shows approximately 880,000 distinct CDR3 sequences, with around 48% occurring only once. Sequenced sample: blood. Source of these receptors: a man aged 30 to 39 in good health.

This clonotype was seen many times. The V call is TRBV11-3, the J call TRBJ2-5; 9 bases agree with TRBD1. The CDR3 has 13 residues. V shed 7 bases and J 5 bases; nucleotides not matched to a gene: 5. Per the germline V gene, CDR1 is SGHNT and CDR2 is YENEEA. CDR3 bases: TGTGCCAGCAACACAGGGGGCTTGGAGACCCAGTACTTC. Its protein is CASNTGGLETQYF.

V usage is TRBV20-1 and J usage is TRBJ2-6, with D unresolved. CDR3 length: 16 amino acids. V lost 6 bases, J lost 0 bases, and 15 bases lay in between. Germline assignment: CDR1 DFQATT and CDR2 SNEGSKA (reference sequence). Written as DNA, the CDR3 is TGCAGTGCCAGGTTTCAGGCGAGCTCTGGGGCCAACGTCCTGACTTTC. Its protein product is CSARFQASSGANVLTF.

This clonotype was detected only once. V usage is TRBV6-2 or TRBV6-3 and J usage is TRBJ2-4; TRBD1 or TRBD2 may be the D gene (6 bases each). V gave up 0 bases and J gave up 6 bases, with 15 bases separating them. CDR1 MNHEY and CDR2 SVGEGT come from the germline V gene. CDR3 length: 16 residues. CDR3: CASSYSMEEGVNIQYF. The CDR3 DNA reads as TGTGCCAGCAGTTACTCGATGGAGGAGGGGGTAAACATTCAGTACTTC.

A few counts support this clonotype. The chain recombines TRBV3-1 with TRBJ2-7; a weak D match, TRBD1 (5 bases). In germline, CDR1 is LGHDT, CDR2 YNNKEL (reference sequence). This CDR3 comprises 14 residues. Trimming left V 5 bases short and J 6 bases short, with 17 bases between. The CDR3 region has the DNA TGTGCCAGCAGCGGGGCAGGTCCTCTAGGCGAGCAGTACTTC. It translates to CASSGAGPLGEQYF.

This chain links TRBV5-1 with TRBJ2-1; D perhaps matches TRBD1 (5 bases). In germline, CDR1 is SGHRS, CDR2 YFSETQ. This CDR3 has 14 amino acids. Between the trimmed V and J ends, which lost 2 bases and 2 bases, there was a span of 8 bases. The CDR3 bases are TGCGCCAGCAGCTTTAAAGGGGCCTACAATGAGCAGTTCTTC. This translates into CASSFKGAYNEQFF.

The chain couples TRBV5-1 to TRBJ1-6, with a weak D call TRBD1 (5 bases). Trimming took off 0 bases at V and 6 bases at J, with 16 bases between the two ends. Germline V gene sequence: CDR1 SGHRS, CDR2 YFSETQ. CDR3 length: 17 residues. The DNA of the CDR3 is TGCGCCAGCAGCTTGGTTCCGTGGAAAAGGGGTAATTCACCCCTCCACTTT. It codes for CASSLVPWKRGNSPLHF.

The chain combines TRBV4-1 with TRBJ2-7; D call uncertain. Trimming took off 0 bases at V and 3 bases at J, with 12 bases between the two ends. Germline V gives CDR1 MGHRA, CDR2 YSYEKL. The CDR3 has 15 residues. The CDR3 DNA follows: TGCGCCAGCAGCCAAGACCTGGGGTCTCTCTACGAGCAGTACTTC. Its protein is CASSQDLGSLYEQYF.

The chain recombines TRBV28 with TRBJ2-7; D is undetermined. In germline, CDR1 is MDHEN, CDR2 SYDVKM. V lost 10 bases and J 0 bases, leaving 7 bases between the germline ends. CDR3 length equals 11 residues. The CDR3 loop reads CATRSSYEQYF. The CDR3 nucleotides read TGTGCCACCCGAAGCTCCTACGAGCAGTACTTC.

The sample holds a few counts of this clonotype. The chain links TRBV20-1 to TRBJ2-5; D remains ambiguous. CDR1 and CDR2 from the germline V gene are DFQATT and SNEGSKA (reference sequence). This CDR3 comprises 13 residues. Deletions cut 7 bases from V and 13 bases from J, with 25 bases between. CDR3 in DNA: TGCAGTGTCCCCACACCCAATTTTAGACCCGGGTACTTC. This encodes CSVPTPNFRPGYF.

This clonotype was counted between two and nine times. This chain uses TRBV28 with TRBJ1-4, with D perhaps matching TRBD1 (6 bases). V dropped 6 bases and J dropped 10 bases, with 9 bases sitting between them. The CDR3 has 11 residues. CDR1 and CDR2 (germline): MDHEN, SYDVKM. The CDR3 sequence is CASRSTGKLFF. CDR3 nucleotide sequence: TGTGCCAGCAGATCGACAGGAAAACTGTTTTTT.

The rearrangement uses TRBV5-6 and TRBJ1-1, with 7 bases aligning to TRBD1. The CDR3 loop spans 18 amino acids. The junction had 13 bases not matched to a gene; V was cut back by 2 bases and J by 0 bases. Germline values: CDR1 SGHDT, CDR2 YYEEEE. The CDR3 protein is CASSFPRQGKLMNTEAFF. The CDR3 coding sequence is TGTGCCAGCAGCTTTCCCCGACAGGGAAAATTAATGAACACTGAAGCTTTCTTT.

This clonotype was recorded a few times. The J gene is TRBJ2-3, the V gene TRBV9; D uncertain. CDR1 and CDR2 (germline): SGDLS, YYNGEE. There are 13 residues in the CDR3. Between the trimmed V and J ends, which lost 3 bases and 4 bases, there was a span of 9 bases. The CDR3 is CASSASTADTQYF. DNA for the CDR3: TGTGCCAGCAGCGCTTCTACGGCAGATACGCAGTATTTT.

The rearrangement joins TRBV20-1 to TRBJ2-7; 9 bases are a match to TRBD1. The V and J ends lost 5 bases and 2 bases, in that order; junction bases with no gene match: 7. CDR3 length equals 14 residues. Germline CDR1 DFQATT, CDR2 SNEGSKA (reference sequence). This chain's CDR3 is CSAFPGQGTYEQYF. The CDR3 DNA reads TGCAGTGCTTTCCCGGGACAGGGAACCTACGAGCAGTACTTC.

This clonotype has a single count. The chain uses TRBV27 and TRBJ2-7, with D unclear. The germline gives CDR1 MNHEY, CDR2 SMNVEV (reference sequence). The CDR3 totals 14 residues. V dropped 3 bases and J dropped 0 bases, with 9 bases sitting between them. Here the CDR3 DNA reads TGTGCCAGCAGTTTTGTTGTTAGCTCCTACGAGCAGTACTTC. Its protein is CASSFVVSSYEQYF.

The V call is TRBV20-1, the J call TRBJ2-7; the D gene could be TRBD1 or TRBD2 (5 bases each). Germline V gene data show CDR1 as DFQATT and CDR2 as SNEGSKA (reference sequence). This CDR3 has 14 amino acids. V was pared by 5 bases and J by 5 bases, with 19 bases between. The CDR3 is CSAHPLRGQDEQYF. CDR3 coding DNA: TGCAGTGCTCACCCCCTGAGGGGTCAGGACGAGCAGTACTTC.